This entry lists 29 T cell receptor beta chains sequenced from one sample in a study of vaccination effects on CD4 cells after COVID-19. Having been cultured for 10 days, the cells underwent CD4+ T cell isolation. For these receptors, no antigen is known. Clones were sequenced by immunoSEQ multiplex PCR, and TCRdb holds only the in-frame ones, with some missing. The profile covers tens of thousands of clones, with around 70% appearing a single time and approximately 9% taken by the ten largest. Sequences were derived from CD4+ T cells from PBMCs cultured without peptide, sampled before COVID-19 vaccination. The source of these receptors is a human donor who had a prior SARS-CoV-2 infection.

This CDR3 is CASSPPGTANFNYGYTF. For the CDR3, the DNA is TGTGCCAGCTCACCACCCGGGACAGCCAACTTTAACTATGGCTACACCTTC. The J gene is TRBJ1-2, the V gene TRBV18; TRBD1 matches 7 bases. The trim removed 0 bases at V and 1 base at J, leaving 8 bases unmatched. This CDR3 spans 17 amino acids. CDR1 and CDR2 from the germline V gene are KGHSH and LQKENI.

CDR3 sequence reads: CASSEWREGQNEQFF. DNA for the CDR3: TGTGCCAGCAGTGAATGGCGGGAGGGCCAGAATGAGCAGTTCTTC. The chain employs TRBV6-1 and TRBJ2-1; 9 bases map to TRBD2. Germline-derived CDR1 and CDR2 are MNHNS and SASEGT. CDR3 length equals 15 residues. The trim removed 2 bases at V and 7 bases at J, leaving 6 bases unmatched.

The rearrangement links TRBV14 to TRBJ1-1, with D hard to call. There are 18 residues in the CDR3. CDR1 is SGHDN, CDR2 FVKESK, per germline. V lost 1 base, J lost 0 bases, and 18 bases lay in between. CDR3 DNA: TGTGCCAGCAGCCAAGCTAGGCCAGAACTTAACCTGAACACTGAAGCTTTCTTT. Translating it yields CASSQARPELNLNTEAFF.

CDR3 coding DNA: TGTGCCAGCAGCCAAGACCGAAGGGGGCTGGTAGATACGCAGTATTTT. The encoded protein is CASSQDRRGLVDTQYF. V gene TRBV3-1 (or the pseudogene TRBV3-2) combines with J gene TRBJ2-3; TRBD1 matches 7 bases. V shed 0 bases and J 5 bases; nucleotides not matched to a gene: 8. This CDR3 has 16 amino acids. The V gene's germline CDR1 is LGHDT and CDR2 YNNKEL (reference sequence).

The J gene is TRBJ2-5, the V gene TRBV18; 13 nucleotides align to TRBD2. The CDR3 is made up of 18 amino acids. V shed 1 base and J 5 bases; nucleotides not matched to a gene: 10. Germline-derived CDR1 and CDR2 are KGHSH and LQKENI. The CDR3 sequence: CASSPRDGTSGIRETQYF. The CDR3 DNA is TGTGCCAGCTCACCACGAGACGGGACTAGCGGGATTCGGGAGACCCAGTACTTC.

V usage is TRBV6-2 or TRBV6-3 and J usage is TRBJ2-7, with D uncertain. The germline V gene encodes CDR1 MNHEY and CDR2 SVGEGT. Trimming pared 0 bases from V and 6 bases from J, leaving 9 bases between. The CDR3 runs 13 residues. CDR3 sequence reads: CASSYSIPSEQYF. The CDR3 coding sequence is TGTGCCAGCAGTTACTCGATACCCTCCGAGCAGTACTTC.

This clone was recorded a few times. V gene TRBV19 combines with J gene TRBJ1-5, with unresolved D. In germline, CDR1 is LNHDA, CDR2 SQIVND (reference sequence). The CDR3 consists of 13 residues. V was pared by 3 bases and J by 7 bases, with 10 bases between. CDR3 in DNA: TGTGCCAGTAGTATCTGGGGAAGGCAGCCCCAGCATTTT. The encoded protein is CASSIWGRQPQHF.

The V gene is TRBV24-1, the J gene TRBJ2-1, with TRBD2 identical over 7 bases. The CDR3 length is 18 residues. Germline lookup yields CDR1 KGHDR and CDR2 SFDVKD. Trimming took 3 bases from V and 7 from J; bases not matched to a gene: 17. The DNA of the CDR3 is TGTGCCACCAGTGATCCCAACGCTTGGGCGGGAGTCCGAAATGAGCAGTTCTTC. The encoded protein is CATSDPNAWAGVRNEQFF.

This chain links TRBV4-2 with TRBJ1-2, with 7 nucleotides matching TRBD1. This CDR3 spans 13 amino acids. J gave up 8 bases and V 2 bases, and 5 bases lay outside the gene matches. Germline V lookup: CDR1 LGHNA, CDR2 YNFKEQ. The CDR3 reads CASSQRQGDGYTF. The CDR3 coding sequence is TGTGCCAGCAGCCAACGACAGGGCGACGGCTACACCTTC.

This clone was seen a handful of times. This CDR3 reads CASSKPSGVNEQYF. As DNA, the CDR3 is TGTGCCAGCAGTAAACCCTCGGGGGTGAACGAGCAGTACTTC. V and J are TRBV6-9 and TRBJ2-7, with D possibly matching TRBD2 (6 bases). Per the germline V gene, CDR1 is MNHGY and CDR2 is SVAAGI. The V and J ends lost 5 bases and 5 bases respectively, with 16 bases between them. The CDR3 loop spans 14 amino acids.

This clone was detected a few times. The chain recombines TRBV9 with TRBJ2-2; the D gene is possibly TRBD2 (5 bases). The CDR3 extends over 15 amino acids. Germline CDR1 SGDLS, CDR2 YYNGEE. Trimming cost V 3 bases and J 3 bases, with 12 bases left between them. The CDR3 DNA reads TGTGCCAGCAGCGCCAGCGGATGGGACACCGGGGAGCTGTTTTTT. Protein: CASSASGWDTGELFF.

The chain couples TRBV6-5 to TRBJ2-2; possible D gene TRBD2, 5 bases. Germline CDR1 reads MNHEY; CDR2 reads SVGAGI. V was trimmed by 6 bases and J by 5 bases, leaving 7 bases between them. The CDR3 length is 12 residues. CDR3 nucleotide sequence: TGTGCCAGCAGACTAGGGACCGGGGAGCTGTTTTTT. This codes for CASRLGTGELFF.

The CDR3 DNA reads as TGTGCCAGCAGTTTGGACAGGGCTACCTACGAGCAGTACTTC. Protein: CASSLDRATYEQYF. The V and J genes are TRBV27 and TRBJ2-7; 8 nucleotides agree with TRBD1. The CDR3 runs to 14 residues. Trimming at V came to 3 bases and at J to 2 bases, leaving 3 bases not matched to a gene. CDR1 is MNHEY, CDR2 SMNVEV, per germline (reference sequence).

This clone was detected only a few times. The chain uses TRBV7-3 and TRBJ2-1; D may match TRBD1 or TRBD2 (5 bases each). V shed 5 bases and J shed 4 bases, with 15 bases lying between them. The V gene's germline CDR1 is SGHTA and CDR2 FQGTGA. CDR3 length equals 15 residues. The DNA for the CDR3 is TGTGCCAGCAGCCGTACCGGGACCGATTACAATGAGCAGTTCTTC. This translates into CASSRTGTDYNEQFF. Complete variable domain (other parts from reference TRBV7-3 and TRBJ2-1): GAGVSQTPSNKVTEKGKYVELRCDPISGHTALYWYRQSLGQGPEFLIYFQGTGAADDSGLPNDRFFAVRPEGSVSTLKIQRTERGDSAVYLCASSRTGTDYNEQFFGPGTRLTVL.

This chain joins TRBV21-1 and TRBJ1-2. TRBV21-1 is an annotated pseudogene. The CDR3 is 13 amino acids. The CDR3 here is CASTGHGNYGYTF. The CDR3 nucleotides are TGTGCCAGCACCGGTCACGGGAACTATGGCTACACCTTC.

The chain joins TRBV19 to TRBJ2-5; D is possibly TRBD1 (5 bases). Trimming stripped 2 bases from V and 5 bases from J, with 12 bases between. This CDR3 comprises 14 residues. CDR1 and CDR2 (germline): LNHDA, SQIVND (reference sequence). CDR3 residues: CASSIPDTWETQYF. The DNA of the CDR3 is TGTGCCAGTAGTATACCGGACACCTGGGAGACCCAGTACTTC.

This chain links TRBV4-2 with TRBJ1-1, with a weak D call TRBD1 (6 bases). The germline V gene encodes CDR1 LGHNA and CDR2 YNFKEQ. Trimming left V 0 bases short and J 2 bases short, with 13 bases between. The CDR3 length is 16 residues. The CDR3 DNA is TGTGCCAGCAGCCAAGATGCGACAGGTGCTAACACTGAAGCTTTCTTT. This codes for CASSQDATGANTEAFF.

This clone appeared a few times. This chain links TRBV24-1 with TRBJ2-1, with a weak D call TRBD1 (7 bases). V was cut by 4 bases and J by 4 bases, with 16 bases left in between. Germline V gene sequence: CDR1 KGHDR, CDR2 SFDVKD. There are 16 residues in the CDR3. The CDR3 nucleotides read TGTGCCACCAGTGACCCCGGGGCAGGGGGGTACAATGAGCAGTTCTTC. Its translation is CATSDPGAGGYNEQFF.

V gene TRBV5-6 combines with J gene TRBJ1-2, with a tentative D call TRBD1 (5 bases). Trimming removed 1 base at V and 1 base at J, with 11 bases between. The germline V gene has CDR1 SGHDT and CDR2 YYEEEE. The CDR3 is 15 amino acids. CDR3 DNA: TGTGCCAGCAGCTTGTCCAGGGAGATTAACTATGGCTACACCTTC. This gives the protein CASSLSREINYGYTF.

J is TRBJ1-1 and V is TRBV9; D gene unclear. Trimming stripped 0 bases from V and 1 base from J, with 10 bases between. Germline V gene data show CDR1 as SGDLS and CDR2 as YYNGEE. The CDR3 length is 15 residues. The CDR3 DNA follows: TGTGCCAGCAGCGTAGGGCCAGGCACGAACACTGAAGCTTTCTTT. This encodes CASSVGPGTNTEAFF. The whole variable domain, remainder taken from reference TRBV9 and TRBJ1-1, is DSGVTQTPKHLITATGQRVTLRCSPRSGDLSVYWYQQSLDQGLQFLIQYYNGEERAKGNILERFSAQQFPDLHSELNLSSLELGDSALYFCASSVGPGTNTEAFFGQGTRLTVV.

The chain joins TRBV18 to TRBJ2-2, with D perhaps matching TRBD1 or TRBD2 (5 bases each). The CDR3 covers 16 residues. Germline CDR1 and CDR2: KGHSH and LQKENI. Trimming shortened V by 1 base and J by 5 bases, and 14 bases separated the two germline ends. The CDR3 DNA follows: TGTGCCAGCTCACCACGGACCGGGACGGGTACCGGGGAGCTGTTTTTT. Translating it yields CASSPRTGTGTGELFF.

The chain joins TRBV20-1 to TRBJ1-1, with D uncertain. The CDR3 length is 12 residues. V lost 3 bases, J lost 1 base, and 6 bases lay in between. From germline, CDR1 is DFQATT and CDR2 SNEGSKA (reference sequence). The DNA for the CDR3 is TGCAGTGCTAGTAGGAGGAACACTGAAGCTTTCTTT. This sequence encodes CSASRRNTEAFF.

V usage is TRBV5-6 and J usage is TRBJ1-2, with 8 bases that match TRBD1. The CDR3 loop spans 15 amino acids. Germline loops: CDR1 SGHDT, CDR2 YYEEEE. Losses at the gene ends were 1 base for V and 5 bases for J; bases not matched to a gene: 7. This CDR3 reads CASSLSQGVWYGYTF. CDR3 nucleotides: TGTGCCAGCAGCTTGTCACAGGGGGTCTGGTATGGCTACACCTTC.

The CDR3, as DNA: TGTGCCAGCAGTGAGCCGGACAGGGGCAACTATGGCTACACCTTC. Encoded protein: CASSEPDRGNYGYTF. V usage is TRBV6-1 and J usage is TRBJ1-2; 9 bases match TRBD1. Germline trimming cut 3 bases from V and 2 bases from J; bases unmatched to any gene: 4. CDR3 length: 15 amino acids. Germline V gene data show CDR1 as MNHNS and CDR2 as SASEGT.

There are a few counts of this clone. The V gene is TRBV21-1, the J gene TRBJ1-3; the D call in the table, TRBD1, was not verified against the DNA. TRBV21-1 is labeled a pseudogene. The CDR3 runs to 12 residues. This chain's CDR3 is CASRQAVNTIYF. Written as DNA, the CDR3 is TGTGCCAGTCGGCAGGCCGTAAACACCATATATTTT.

The chain recombines TRBV6-6 with TRBJ2-1, with 10 bases fitting TRBD2. Germline V gene sequence: CDR1 MNHNY, CDR2 SVGAGI (reference sequence). The CDR3 is 15 residues long. Trimming cost V 7 bases and J 6 bases; bases outside gene matches: 9. For the CDR3, the DNA is TGTGCCAGCAACAAAGCGGGAGGGCCCAGCAATGAGCAGTTCTTC. Translating gives CASNKAGGPSNEQFF.

The gene calls are TRBV5-6 and TRBJ1-6; D not certain. From germline, CDR1 is SGHDT and CDR2 YYEEEE. This CDR3 is 15 amino acids long. The V end lost 4 bases, the J end lost 11 bases, and 19 bases lay between the germline ends. CDR3 residues: CASSPLGSRSAPLHF. The CDR3, as DNA: TGTGCCAGCAGCCCTCTTGGGTCACGTAGCGCACCCCTCCACTTT.

The chain employs TRBV9 and TRBJ1-3; TRBD1 might be the D (6 bases). There are 14 residues in the CDR3. Per germline, CDR1 SGDLS and CDR2 YYNGEE. Trimming took off 4 bases at V and 2 bases at J, with 10 bases between the two ends. CDR3 sequence reads: CASSSQGPGNTIYF. The CDR3 nucleotides read TGTGCCAGCAGCTCACAGGGCCCTGGAAACACCATATATTTT.

The chain carries TRBV2 and TRBJ2-4; TRBD1 matches 7 bases. V lost 7 bases, J lost 6 bases, and 6 bases stayed unmatched. CDR1 is SNHLY, CDR2 FYNNEI, per germline. This CDR3 has 13 residues. The CDR3 reads CASNKAGGNIQYF. In DNA, the CDR3 is TGTGCCAGCAACAAGGCAGGGGGAAACATTCAGTACTTC.